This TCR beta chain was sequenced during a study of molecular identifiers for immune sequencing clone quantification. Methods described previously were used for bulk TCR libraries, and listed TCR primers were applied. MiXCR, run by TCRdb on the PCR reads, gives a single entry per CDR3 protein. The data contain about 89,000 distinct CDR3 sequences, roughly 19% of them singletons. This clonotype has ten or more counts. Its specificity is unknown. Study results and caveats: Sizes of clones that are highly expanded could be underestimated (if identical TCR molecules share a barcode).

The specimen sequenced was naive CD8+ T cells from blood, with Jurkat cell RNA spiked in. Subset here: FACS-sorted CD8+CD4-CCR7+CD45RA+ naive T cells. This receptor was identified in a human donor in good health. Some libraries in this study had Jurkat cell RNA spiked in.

This CDR3 is CASSPVGGELFF. The CDR3 bases are TGCGCCAGCAGCCCCGTTGGTGGGGAGCTGTTTTTT. The chain is built from TRBV5-1 and TRBJ2-2; D call uncertain. Germline-derived CDR1 and CDR2 are SGHRS and YFSETQ. V was pared by 4 bases and J by 8 bases, with 9 bases between. The CDR3 spans 12 residues.